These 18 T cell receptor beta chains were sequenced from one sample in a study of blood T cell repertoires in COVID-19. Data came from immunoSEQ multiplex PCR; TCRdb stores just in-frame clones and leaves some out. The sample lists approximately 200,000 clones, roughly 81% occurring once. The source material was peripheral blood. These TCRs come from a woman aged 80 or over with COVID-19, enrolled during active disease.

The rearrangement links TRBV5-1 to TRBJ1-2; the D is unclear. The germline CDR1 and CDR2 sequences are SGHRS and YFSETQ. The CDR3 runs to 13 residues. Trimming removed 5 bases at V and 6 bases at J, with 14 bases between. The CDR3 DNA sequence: TGCGCCAGCAGTTCGGAGCGATCGGATGGCTACACCTTC. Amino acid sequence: CASSSERSDGYTF.

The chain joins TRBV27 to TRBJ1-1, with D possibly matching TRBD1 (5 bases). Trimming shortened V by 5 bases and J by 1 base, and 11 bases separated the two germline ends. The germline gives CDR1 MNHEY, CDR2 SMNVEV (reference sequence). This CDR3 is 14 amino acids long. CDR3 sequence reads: CASSRGLPNTEAFF. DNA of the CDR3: TGTGCCAGCAGTAGGGGACTGCCGAACACTGAAGCTTTCTTT.

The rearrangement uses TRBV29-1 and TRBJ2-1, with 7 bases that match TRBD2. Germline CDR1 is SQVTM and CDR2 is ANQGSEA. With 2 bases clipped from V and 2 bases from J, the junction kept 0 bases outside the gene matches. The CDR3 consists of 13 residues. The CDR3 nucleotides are TGCAGCGTTGAACGGGGGGCCTACAATGAGCAGTTCTTC. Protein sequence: CSVERGAYNEQFF.

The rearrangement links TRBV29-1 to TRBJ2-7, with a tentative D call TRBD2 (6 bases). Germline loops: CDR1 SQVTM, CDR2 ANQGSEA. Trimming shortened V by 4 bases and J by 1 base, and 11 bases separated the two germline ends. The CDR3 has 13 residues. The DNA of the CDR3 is TGCAGCGTTGTTTACGGGGGATCCTACGAGCAGTACTTC. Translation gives CSVVYGGSYEQYF.

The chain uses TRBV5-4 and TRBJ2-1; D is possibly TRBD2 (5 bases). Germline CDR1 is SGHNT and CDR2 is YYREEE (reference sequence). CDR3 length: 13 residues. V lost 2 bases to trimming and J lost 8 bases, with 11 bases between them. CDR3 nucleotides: TGTGCCAGCAGCTTCCCCCTCGGGGATGAGCAGTTCTTC. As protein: CASSFPLGDEQFF.

The CDR3 bases are TGTGCCAGCAGTTACCCACCCGGGGGTGATAAGCGTGAGCAGTTCTTC. It translates to CASSYPPGGDKREQFF. V usage is TRBV6-5 and J usage is TRBJ2-1, with a tentative D call TRBD2 (6 bases). Germline lookup yields CDR1 MNHEY and CDR2 SVGAGI. Trimming pared 2 bases from V and 9 bases from J, leaving 20 bases between. The CDR3 has 16 residues.

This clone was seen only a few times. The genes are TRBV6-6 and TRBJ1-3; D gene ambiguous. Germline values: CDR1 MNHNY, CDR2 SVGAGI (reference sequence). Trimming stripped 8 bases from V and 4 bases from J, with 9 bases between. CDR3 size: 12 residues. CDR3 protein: CASRDGGNTIYF. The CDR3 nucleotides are TGTGCCAGCCGAGACGGGGGAAACACCATATATTTT.

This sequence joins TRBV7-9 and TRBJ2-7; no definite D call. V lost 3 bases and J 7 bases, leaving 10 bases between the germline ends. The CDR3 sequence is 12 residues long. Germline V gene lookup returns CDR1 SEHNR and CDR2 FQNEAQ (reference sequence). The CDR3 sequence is CASSFQPREQYF. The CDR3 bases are TGTGCCAGCAGCTTCCAACCCCGGGAGCAGTACTTC.

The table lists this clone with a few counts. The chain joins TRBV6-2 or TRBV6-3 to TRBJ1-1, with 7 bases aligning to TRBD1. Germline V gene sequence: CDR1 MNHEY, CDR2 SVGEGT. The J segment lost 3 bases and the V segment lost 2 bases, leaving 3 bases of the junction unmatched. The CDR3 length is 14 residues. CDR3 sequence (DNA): TGTGCCAGCAGTTACGGGGGACAGTACACTGAAGCTTTCTTT. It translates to CASSYGGQYTEAFF.

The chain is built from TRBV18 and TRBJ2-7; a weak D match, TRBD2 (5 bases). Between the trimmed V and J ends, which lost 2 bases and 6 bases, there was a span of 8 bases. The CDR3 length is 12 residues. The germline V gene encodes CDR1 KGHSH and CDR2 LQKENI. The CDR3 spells CASSPGGLEQYF. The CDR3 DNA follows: TGTGCCAGCTCACCAGGCGGGCTCGAGCAGTACTTC.

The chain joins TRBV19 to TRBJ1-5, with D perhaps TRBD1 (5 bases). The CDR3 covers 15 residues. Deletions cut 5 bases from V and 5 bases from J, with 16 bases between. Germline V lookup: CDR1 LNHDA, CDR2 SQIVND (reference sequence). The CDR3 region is CASSPLGQGDQPQHF. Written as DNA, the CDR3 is TGTGCCAGTAGTCCCCTCGGCCAAGGGGATCAGCCCCAGCATTTT.

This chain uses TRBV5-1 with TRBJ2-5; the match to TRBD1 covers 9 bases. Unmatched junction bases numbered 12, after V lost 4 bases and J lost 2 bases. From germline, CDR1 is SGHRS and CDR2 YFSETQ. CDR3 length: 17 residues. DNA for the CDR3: TGCGCCAGCAGCGCCAGACAGTTGACAGGGGGGCAAGAGACCCAGTACTTC. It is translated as CASSARQLTGGQETQYF.

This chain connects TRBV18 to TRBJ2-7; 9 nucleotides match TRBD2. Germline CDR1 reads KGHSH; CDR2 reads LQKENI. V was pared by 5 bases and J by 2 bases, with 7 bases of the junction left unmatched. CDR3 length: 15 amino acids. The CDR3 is CASSEAGGGTYEQYF. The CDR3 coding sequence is TGTGCCAGCTCAGAAGCGGGAGGCGGGACCTACGAGCAGTACTTC. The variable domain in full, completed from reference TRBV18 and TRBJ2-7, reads NAGVMQNPRHLVRRRGQEARLRCSPMKGHSHVYWYRQLPEEGLKFMVYLQKENIIDESGMPKERFSAEFPKEGPSILRIQQVVRGDSAAYFCASSEAGGGTYEQYFGPGTRLTVT.

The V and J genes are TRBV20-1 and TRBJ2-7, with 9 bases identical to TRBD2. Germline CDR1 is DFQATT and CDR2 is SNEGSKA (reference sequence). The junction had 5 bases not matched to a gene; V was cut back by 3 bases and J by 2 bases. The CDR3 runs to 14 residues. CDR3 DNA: TGCAGTGCTAGTTTTAGCGGGAGAGCCTACGAGCAGTACTTC. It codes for CSASFSGRAYEQYF.

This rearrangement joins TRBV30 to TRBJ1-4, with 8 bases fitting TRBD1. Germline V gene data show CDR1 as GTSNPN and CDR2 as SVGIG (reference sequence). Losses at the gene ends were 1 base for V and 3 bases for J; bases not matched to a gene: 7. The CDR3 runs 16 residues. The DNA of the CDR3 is TGTGCCTGGAGTGACCCCCACAGGGGGGCTAATGAAAAACTGTTTTTT. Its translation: CAWSDPHRGANEKLFF.

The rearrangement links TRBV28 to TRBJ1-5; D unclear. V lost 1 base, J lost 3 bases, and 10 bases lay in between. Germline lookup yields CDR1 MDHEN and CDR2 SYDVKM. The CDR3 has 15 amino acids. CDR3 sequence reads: CASSLYGRPNQPQHF. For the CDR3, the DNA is TGTGCCAGCAGTTTATATGGCCGCCCCAATCAGCCCCAGCATTTT.

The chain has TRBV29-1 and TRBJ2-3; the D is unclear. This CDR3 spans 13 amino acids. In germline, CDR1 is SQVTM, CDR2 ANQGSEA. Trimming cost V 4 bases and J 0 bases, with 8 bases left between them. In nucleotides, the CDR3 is TGCAGCGTTGCCCCCATCAGCACAGATACGCAGTATTTT. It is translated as CSVAPISTDTQYF.

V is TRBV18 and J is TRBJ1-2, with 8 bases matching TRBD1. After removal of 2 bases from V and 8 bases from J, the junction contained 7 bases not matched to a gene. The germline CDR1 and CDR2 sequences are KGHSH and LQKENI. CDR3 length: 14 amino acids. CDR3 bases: TGTGCCAGCTCACCAAGGAGCAGGGGGCTAGGCTACACCTTC. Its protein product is CASSPRSRGLGYTF.